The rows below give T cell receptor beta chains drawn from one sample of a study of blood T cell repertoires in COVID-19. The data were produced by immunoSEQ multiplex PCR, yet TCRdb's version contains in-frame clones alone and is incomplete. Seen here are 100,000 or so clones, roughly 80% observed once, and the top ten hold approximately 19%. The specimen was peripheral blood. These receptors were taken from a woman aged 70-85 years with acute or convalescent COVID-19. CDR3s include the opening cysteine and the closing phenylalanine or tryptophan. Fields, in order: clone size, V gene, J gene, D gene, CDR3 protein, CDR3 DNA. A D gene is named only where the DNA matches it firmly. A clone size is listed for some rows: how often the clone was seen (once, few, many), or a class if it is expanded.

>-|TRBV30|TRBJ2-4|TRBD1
CAWSVNRWADRVSTAKNIQYF
TGTGCCTGGAGTGTCAACCGGTGGGCGGACAGGGTTTCGACAGCCAAAAACATTCAGTACTTC
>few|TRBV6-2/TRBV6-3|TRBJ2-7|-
CASSLTGRGTYEQYF
TGTGCCAGCAGCCTTACAGGGCGGGGGACCTACGAGCAGTACTTC
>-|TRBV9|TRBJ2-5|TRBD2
CASSLVSGGSGETQYF
TGTGCCAGCAGCTTAGTTAGCGGGGGTAGCGGAGAGACCCAGTACTTC
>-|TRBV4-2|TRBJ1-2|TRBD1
CASSLSDRDSGYTF
TGTGCCAGCAGCCTCTCGGACAGGGACTCTGGCTACACCTTC
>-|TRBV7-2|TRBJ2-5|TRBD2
CASSPRGGIQETQYF
TGTGCCAGCAGCCCAAGGGGAGGGATCCAAGAGACCCAGTACTTC
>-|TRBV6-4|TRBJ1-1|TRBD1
CASSRDRWNTEAFF
TGTGCCAGCAGCCGGGACAGGTGGAACACTGAAGCTTTCTTT
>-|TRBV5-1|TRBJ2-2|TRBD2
CASSSGLAGPANTGELFF
TGCGCCAGCAGCTCGGGACTAGCGGGGCCCGCGAACACCGGGGAGCTGTTTTTT
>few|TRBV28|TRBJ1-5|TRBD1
CASSRDRVGNQPQHF
TGTGCCAGCAGCCGCGACAGGGTTGGCAATCAGCCCCAGCATTTT
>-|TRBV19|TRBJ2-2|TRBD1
CASSTRRTGTGELFF
TGTGCCAGTAGTACCCGAAGGACAGGGACCGGGGAGCTGTTTTTT
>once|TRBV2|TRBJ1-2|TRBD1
CASSSQGENYGYTF
TGTGCCAGCAGTTCACAGGGGGAGAACTATGGCTACACCTTC
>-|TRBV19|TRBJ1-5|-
CASSRGEGNQPQHF
TGTGCCAGTAGTAGAGGGGAGGGCAATCAGCCCCAGCATTTT
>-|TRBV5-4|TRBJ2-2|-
CASSLAWNTGELFF
TGTGCCAGCAGCTTGGCGTGGAACACCGGGGAGCTGTTTTTT
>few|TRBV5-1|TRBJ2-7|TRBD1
CASSFGTGINEQYF
TGCGCCAGCAGCTTTGGGACAGGGATCAACGAGCAGTACTTC
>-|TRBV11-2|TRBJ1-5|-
CASSNTGLGQPQHF
TGTGCCAGCAGCAACACAGGGTTGGGTCAGCCCCAGCATTTT
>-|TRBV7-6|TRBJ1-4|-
CASSYSTPTSGRGEKLFF
TGTGCCAGCAGCTACTCAACCCCCACTTCTGGACGGGGTGAAAAACTGTTTTTT
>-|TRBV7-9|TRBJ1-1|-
CASSLALNLQGEAFF
TGTGCCAGCAGCTTAGCGCTTAATTTGCAGGGTGAAGCTTTCTTT
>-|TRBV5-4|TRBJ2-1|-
CASSLGSGSWTRNEQFF
TGTGCCAGCAGCTTGGGGTCCGGGTCCTGGACACGGAATGAGCAGTTCTTC
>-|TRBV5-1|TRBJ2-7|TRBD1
CASSAGQGALYEQYF
TGCGCCAGCAGCGCAGGACAGGGGGCCCTCTACGAGCAGTACTTC
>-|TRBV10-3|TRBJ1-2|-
CAISPRDYPSNYGYTF
TGTGCCATCAGTCCTCGGGATTATCCCTCTAACTATGGCTACACCTTC
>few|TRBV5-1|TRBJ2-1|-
CASSLLATANEQFF
TGCGCCAGCAGCTTGCTCGCGACAGCTAATGAGCAGTTCTTC
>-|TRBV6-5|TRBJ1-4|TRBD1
CASRATGGWIEKLFF
TGTGCCAGCAGGGCGACAGGGGGCTGGATTGAAAAACTGTTTTTT
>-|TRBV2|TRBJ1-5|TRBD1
CASSRQGGQPQHF
TGTGCCAGCAGTAGACAGGGCGGGCAGCCCCAGCATTTT
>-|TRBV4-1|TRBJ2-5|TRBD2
CASSQGGLAGGTQETQYF
TGCGCCAGCAGCCAAGGGGGACTAGCGGGGGGGACCCAAGAGACCCAGTACTTC
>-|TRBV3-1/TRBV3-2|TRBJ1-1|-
CASSPGGTNTEAFF
TGTGCCAGCAGCCCCGGGGGGACGAACACTGAAGCTTTCTTT
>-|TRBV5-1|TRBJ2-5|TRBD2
CASSKVGAGPQETQYF
TGCGCCAGCAGCAAGGTTGGAGCGGGGCCCCAAGAGACCCAGTACTTC
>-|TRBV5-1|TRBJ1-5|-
CASSLGGDNQPQHF
TGCGCCAGCAGCTTGGGAGGAGACAATCAGCCCCAGCATTTT
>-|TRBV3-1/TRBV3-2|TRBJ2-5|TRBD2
CASSPRETSGGAETQYF
TGTGCCAGCAGCCCTAGAGAGACTAGCGGGGGGGCGGAGACCCAGTACTTC
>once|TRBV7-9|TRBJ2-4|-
CASSPTGTIQYF
TGTGCCAGCAGCCCGACCGGGACAATTCAGTACTTC
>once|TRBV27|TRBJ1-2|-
CASSFPGGGYTF
TGTGCCAGCAGTTTCCCCGGGGGGGGCTACACCTTC
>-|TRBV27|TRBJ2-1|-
CASIEGGASYNEQFF
TGTGCCAGCATTGAAGGAGGGGCATCCTACAATGAGCAGTTCTTC
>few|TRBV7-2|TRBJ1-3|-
CASSGGISGNTIYF
TGTGCCAGCAGCGGAGGGATCTCTGGAAACACCATATATTTT
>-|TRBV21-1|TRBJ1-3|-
CASSISAGTGVPIAGNTIYF
TGTGCCAGCAGCATAAGTGCCGGGACAGGGGTTCCCATCGCTGGAAACACCATATATTTT
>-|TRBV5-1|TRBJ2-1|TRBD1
CASSPQGDLVNEQFF
TGCGCCAGCAGCCCACAGGGGGATTTAGTCAATGAGCAGTTCTTC
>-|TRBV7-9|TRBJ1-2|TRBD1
CASSLDSRGRFYGYTF
TGTGCCAGCAGCTTAGATTCTAGGGGGCGCTTCTATGGCTACACCTTC
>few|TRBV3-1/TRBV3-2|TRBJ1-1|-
CASSQRQLTEAFF
TGTGCCAGCAGCCAGCGACAGTTGACTGAAGCTTTCTTT